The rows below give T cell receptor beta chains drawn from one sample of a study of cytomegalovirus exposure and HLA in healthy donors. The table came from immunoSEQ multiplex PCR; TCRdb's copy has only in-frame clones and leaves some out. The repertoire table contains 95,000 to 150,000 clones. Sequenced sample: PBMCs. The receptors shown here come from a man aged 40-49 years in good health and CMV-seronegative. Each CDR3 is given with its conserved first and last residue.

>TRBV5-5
CASSLGQAINYGYTF
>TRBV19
CASRHRGLGEKLFF
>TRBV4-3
CASSQTSGSKYVQFF
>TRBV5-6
CASSSRDRGTNLLFF
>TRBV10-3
CAISGDSNGYTF
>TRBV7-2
CASSLVEGTGELFF
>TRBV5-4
CASSYQGVSGELFF
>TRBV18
CASSPYGLGDSNQPQHF
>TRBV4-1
CASSQVTGRSSNQPQHF
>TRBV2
CASSDERSGKETQYF
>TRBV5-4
CASSSSPSRVSSGNTIYF
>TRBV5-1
CASSLGSGRAGSYEQYF
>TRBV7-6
CASSLAGGGLKYNEQFF
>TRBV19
CATPPVDRSWGNTEAFF
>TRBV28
CAIKGERFSQHF
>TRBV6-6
CASSYSSQGGAGQYF
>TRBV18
CASSPDRGLNQPQHF
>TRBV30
CAWRTGRREKLFF
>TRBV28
CASSSPTEGAYEQYF
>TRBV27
CASSQRTGDLYEQYF
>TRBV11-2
CASSLDGRTGELFF
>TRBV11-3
CASSKVVGTVLTGELFF
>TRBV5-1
CASSWGTGVEYEQYF
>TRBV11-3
CASSSTVSGTYEQYF
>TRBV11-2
CASSWYSGTLLKETQYF
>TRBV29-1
CSVGDTPLAGGPEQYF
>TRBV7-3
CASSSGQGIEKLFF
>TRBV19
CASSIAGQGLGETQYF
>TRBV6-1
CASSDLGGGGVHTEAFF